This entry lists 26 T cell receptor beta chains sequenced from one sample in a study of blood T cell repertoires in COVID-19. Clones were read by immunoSEQ multiplex PCR, and TCRdb kept only the in-frame ones, dropping some. The sample holds about 70,000 clones, approximately 92% seen once. The sample taken for sequencing was peripheral blood. Receptors were obtained from a man over 45 with acute or convalescent COVID-19.

The rearrangement links TRBV12-3 or TRBV12-4 to TRBJ1-3; a possible D gene is TRBD1 (5 bases). The CDR3 is 13 amino acids. With 5 bases removed from V and 4 bases from J, the gap between germline ends came to 9 bases. The CDR3 DNA is TGTGCCAGCAGTCTCAGACAGGGAAACACCATATATTTT. It translates to CASSLRQGNTIYF.

This chain connects TRBV2 to TRBJ1-1; D is ambiguous. V was pared by 3 bases and J by 4 bases, with 12 bases between. The CDR3 is 14 residues long. Germline CDR1 and CDR2: SNHLY and FYNNEI. Here the CDR3 reads CASSEQEKATEAFF. CDR3 DNA: TGTGCCAGCAGTGAGCAGGAAAAGGCCACTGAAGCTTTCTTT.

V and J are TRBV15 and TRBJ2-3; TRBD2 aligns across 12 bases. The V segment lost 0 bases and the J segment 3 bases; nucleotides outside the gene matches: 1. Per germline, CDR1 LNHNV and CDR2 YYDKDF (reference sequence). The CDR3 is 16 residues long. In DNA form, the CDR3 reads TGTGCCACCAGCAGAGATCTAGCGGGAGGGACAGATACGCAGTATTTT. This encodes CATSRDLAGGTDTQYF.

The rearrangement links TRBV4-2 to TRBJ2-1; D is possibly TRBD2 (6 bases). The V end was cut by 8 bases, the J end by 9 bases, with 20 bases between. This CDR3 is built from 14 residues. Germline loops: CDR1 LGHNA, CDR2 YNFKEQ. The DNA of the CDR3 is TGTGCCAGCCTCGCGGGGCAGGGAAAATCTGAGCAGTTCTTC. This sequence encodes CASLAGQGKSEQFF.

The rearrangement joins TRBV2 to TRBJ2-1, with D uncertain. V was cut by 3 bases and J by 6 bases, with 15 bases left in between. The CDR3 sequence is 15 residues long. Germline V gene sequence: CDR1 SNHLY, CDR2 FYNNEI. The CDR3 here is CASSERGSRLNEQFF. CDR3 in DNA: TGTGCCAGCAGTGAGAGAGGTTCTCGGCTCAATGAGCAGTTCTTC.

The chain employs TRBV21-1 and TRBJ2-3; the D call TRBD2 from the table was never checked on the DNA. TRBV21-1 is a known pseudogene. CDR3 length: 16 amino acids. CDR3 protein: CASSNALGGATDTQYF. In nucleotides, the CDR3 is TGTGCCAGCAGCAATGCTCTGGGGGGGGCCACAGATACGCAGTATTTT.

The chain joins TRBV6-1 to TRBJ1-5; possibly TRBD1 for D (6 bases). From germline, CDR1 is MNHNS and CDR2 SASEGT. Trimming removed 2 bases at V and 4 bases at J, with 18 bases between. The CDR3 loop spans 17 amino acids. The CDR3 protein is CASSEIPRGGINQPQHF. In DNA, the CDR3 is TGTGCCAGCAGTGAAATTCCTCGAGGGGGAATTAATCAGCCCCAGCATTTT.

The rearrangement uses TRBV15 and TRBJ1-5; 8 bases are shared with TRBD1. The length of the CDR3 is 16 residues. V shed 1 base, J shed 8 bases, and the junction held 10 bases outside the gene matches. Per germline, CDR1 LNHNV and CDR2 YYDKDF (reference sequence). The CDR3 DNA follows: TGTGCCACCAGCAGAGGAAACCAGGGGGCGGGGAAGCCCCAGCATTTT. Its translation is CATSRGNQGAGKPQHF.

The rearrangement uses TRBV28 and TRBJ1-1; D is unclear. The CDR3 is 11 amino acids. In germline, CDR1 is MDHEN, CDR2 SYDVKM. V dropped 10 bases and J dropped 7 bases, with 13 bases sitting between them. The CDR3 DNA sequence: TGTGCCACCCACGCGGTGGGTGAAGCTTTCTTT. Translating gives CATHAVGEAFF.

CDR3 coding DNA: TGTGCCAGCAGCAAAGTAGGGACAGGGCCAGGCACTGAAGCTTTCTTT. Its translation: CASSKVGTGPGTEAFF. V gene TRBV21-1 combines with J gene TRBJ1-1; the table's TRBD1 call for D was not verified on the DNA. TRBV21-1 has pseudogene status. This CDR3 region has 16 residues.

The chain uses TRBV18 and TRBJ2-5; TRBD2 might be the D (5 bases). V lost 3 bases to trimming and J lost 3 bases, with 8 bases between them. The germline gives CDR1 KGHSH, CDR2 LQKENI. The CDR3 is 13 residues long. In nucleotides, the CDR3 is TGTGCCAGCTCACCCGGGGTCAAAGAGACCCAGTACTTC. Residues: CASSPGVKETQYF.

This clone occurred once. The chain uses TRBV5-5 and TRBJ2-1; TRBD2 might be the D (6 bases). The CDR3 is made up of 16 amino acids. CDR1 is SGHKS and CDR2 is YYEKEE in the germline V gene (reference sequence). Trimming left V 3 bases short and J 1 base short, with 14 bases between. This CDR3 is CASSSLAGLSYNEQFF. Written as DNA, the CDR3 is TGTGCCAGCAGCTCCCTCGCGGGACTTTCCTACAATGAGCAGTTCTTC.

The chain is built from TRBV2 and TRBJ2-1; D is unresolved. CDR3 length: 13 amino acids. Trimming took off 4 bases at V and 2 bases at J, with 6 bases between the two ends. From germline, CDR1 is SNHLY and CDR2 FYNNEI. The CDR3 DNA is TGTGCCAGCAGTGTAGATGCCTACAATGAGCAGTTCTTC. It specifies CASSVDAYNEQFF.

The chain employs TRBV2 and TRBJ1-4; D is ambiguous. CDR1 is SNHLY, CDR2 FYNNEI, per germline. V lost 4 bases, J lost 4 bases, and 13 bases lay in between. There are 15 residues in the CDR3. CDR3 sequence: CASSAKTKLNEKLFF. The DNA of the CDR3 is TGTGCCAGCAGTGCTAAGACAAAACTTAATGAAAAACTGTTTTTT. Complete variable domain (other parts from reference TRBV2 and TRBJ1-4): EPEVTQTPSHQVTQMGQEVILRCVPISNHLYFYWYRQILGQKVEFLVSFYNNEISEKSEIFDDQFSVERPDGSNFTLKIRSTKLEDSAMYFCASSAKTKLNEKLFFGSGTQLSVL.

The chain carries TRBV5-1 and TRBJ1-2; 7 bases are shared with TRBD1. The J segment lost 5 bases and the V segment lost 4 bases, leaving 11 bases of the junction unmatched. Germline values: CDR1 SGHRS, CDR2 YFSETQ. The CDR3 is made up of 15 amino acids. CDR3 sequence reads: CASSEYEQGRYGYTF. The CDR3 bases are TGCGCCAGCAGCGAATACGAACAGGGGAGATATGGCTACACCTTC.

The DNA of the CDR3 is TGTGCCAGCAGGCAACAGGGGGCCGGGACTGAAGCTTTCTTT. Its translation is CASRQQGAGTEAFF. The chain combines TRBV28 with TRBJ1-1; 9 nucleotides line up with TRBD1. The CDR3 extends over 14 amino acids. Germline CDR1 is MDHEN and CDR2 is SYDVKM. J lost 5 bases, V lost 6 bases, and 7 bases had no gene match.

CDR3 DNA: TGCGCCAGCAGCTCCGGGACTAGCGATGAGACCCAGTACTTC. Amino acid sequence: CASSSGTSDETQYF. The genes are TRBV5-1 and TRBJ2-5, with 10 bases fitting TRBD2. The V gene's germline CDR1 is SGHRS and CDR2 YFSETQ. This CDR3 has 14 amino acids. V shed 3 bases and J 5 bases; nucleotides not matched to a gene: 4.

This chain uses TRBV6-2 or TRBV6-3 with TRBJ2-7; 12 nucleotides agree with TRBD2. CDR3 length: 15 amino acids. J lost 2 bases, V lost 5 bases, and 4 bases had no gene match. The germline CDR1 and CDR2 sequences are MNHEY and SVGEGT. CDR3 nucleotide sequence: TGTGCCAGCAGTCAGGGACTAGCGGGTACCTACGAGCAGTACGTC. Protein: CASSQGLAGTYEQYV.

This clone was observed once. The chain couples TRBV4-3 to TRBJ2-1; 11 nucleotides align to TRBD2. V gave up 0 bases and J gave up 8 bases; unmatched junction bases: 12. The germline gives CDR1 LGHNA, CDR2 YSLEER. The CDR3 is 18 residues long. In DNA, the CDR3 is TGCGCCAGCAGCCAAGATTCACTAGCGGGAGTGAGAAGGTATGAGCAGTTCTTC. Translation gives CASSQDSLAGVRRYEQFF.

This clone was seen a few times. The J gene is TRBJ1-4, the V gene TRBV3-1 (or the pseudogene TRBV3-2); possible D gene TRBD1, 6 bases. V was clipped by 4 bases and J by 5 bases, with 8 bases between them. The CDR3 covers 13 residues. The germline CDR1 and CDR2 sequences are LGHDT and YNNKEL (reference sequence). The chain's CDR3 is CASSPTGNEKLFF. CDR3 sequence (DNA): TGTGCCAGCAGCCCCACAGGGAATGAAAAACTGTTTTTT.

This rearrangement joins TRBV6-5 to TRBJ2-1, with TRBD2 matching over 12 bases. The CDR3 has 13 residues. Unmatched junction bases numbered 3, after V lost 7 bases and J lost 8 bases. Per germline, CDR1 MNHEY and CDR2 SVGAGI. In nucleotides, the CDR3 is TGTGCCAGCACGACTAGCGGGAGCGATGAGCAGTTCTTC. This codes for CASTTSGSDEQFF.

The gene calls are TRBV19 and TRBJ1-5; 7 nucleotides match TRBD1. The V segment lost 6 bases and the J segment 0 bases; nucleotides outside the gene matches: 11. Germline CDR1 and CDR2: LNHDA and SQIVND (reference sequence). CDR3 length: 17 residues. CDR3 loop: CASSNGAGTVSNQPQHF. The DNA for the CDR3 is TGTGCCAGTAGCAATGGCGCCGGGACAGTTAGCAATCAGCCCCAGCATTTT. Variable domain in full (rest from reference TRBV19 and TRBJ1-5): DGGITQSPKYLFRKEGQNVTLSCEQNLNHDAMYWYRQDPGQGLRLIYYSQIVNDFQKGDIAEGYSVSREKKESFPLTVTSAQKNPTAFYLCASSNGAGTVSNQPQHFGDGTRLSIL.

J is TRBJ2-7 and V is TRBV29-1, with no clear D. The germline CDR1 and CDR2 sequences are SQVTM and ANQGSEA. This CDR3 spans 11 amino acids. With 4 bases removed from V and 5 bases from J, the gap between germline ends came to 9 bases. CDR3 bases: TGCAGCGTTGCCCAGGTTCACGAGCAGTACTTC. It translates to CSVAQVHEQYF.

This chain uses TRBV6-5 with TRBJ2-3; 7 bases match TRBD2. V shed 0 bases, J shed 6 bases, and the junction held 9 bases outside the gene matches. From germline, CDR1 is MNHEY and CDR2 SVGAGI. The CDR3 extends over 16 amino acids. CDR3 sequence reads: CASSYSGIAGADTQYF. The CDR3 nucleotides are TGTGCCAGCAGTTACTCGGGAATAGCGGGTGCGGATACGCAGTATTTT.

This clone was seen a handful of times. This chain uses TRBV15 with TRBJ1-1, with a possible D match to TRBD1 (5 bases). V was pared by 0 bases and J by 3 bases, with 8 bases between. The CDR3 has 14 amino acids. Germline assignment: CDR1 LNHNV and CDR2 YYDKDF (reference sequence). CDR3 bases: TGTGCCACCAGCAGAGATCGGGGGGACACTGAAGCTTTCTTT. It specifies CATSRDRGDTEAFF.

The chain links TRBV10-3 to TRBJ2-1, with 8 nucleotides matching TRBD2. The CDR3 runs 17 residues. V trimming: 0 bases; J trimming: 7 bases; junction bases outside the gene matches: 11. Germline assignment: CDR1 ENHRY and CDR2 SYGVKD. The CDR3 region is CAISESIAGGVRNEQFF. CDR3 sequence (DNA): TGTGCCATCAGTGAGTCAATTGCGGGAGGAGTACGGAATGAGCAGTTCTTC.